This T cell receptor beta chain derives from a study of monozygotic twins with inflammatory bowel disease. The CDR3 runs to 14 residues. Germline V gene sequence: CDR1 DFQATT, CDR2 SNEGSKA (reference sequence). Concerning this clonotype itself: What it recognizes is unknown.

The study's findings and limits: Patient repertoires may carry noise from differing immunosuppressive treatments.

Per sample, reverse transcription was split into eight reactions. Two rounds of nested PCR, of about 16 and 10 cycles, were run on TCRalpha and TCRbeta cDNA. TCRdb reprocessed the 5' RACE reads, keeping one entry per CDR3 protein, no DNA. Here the sample table reports more than 300,000 distinct CDR3 sequences. The chain uses TRBV20-1 and TRBJ1-4. Sequenced sample: blood. The sequence derives from a human donor with ulcerative colitis or Crohn's disease, or a healthy co-twin of an affected twin (not recorded which). The CDR3 sequence: CSAPGLSGREKLFF.